The 16 T cell receptor beta chains below come from one sample, sequenced in a study of cytomegalovirus exposure and HLA in healthy donors. Clones were read by immunoSEQ multiplex PCR, and TCRdb kept only the in-frame ones, dropping some. This sample has around 150,000 clones; around nine tenths occur once, and the top ten carry 4% to 5%. Input material: PBMCs. The receptors come from a man in his late teens or twenties in good health and CMV-seropositive.

The V gene is TRBV5-1, the J gene TRBJ1-4; TRBD1 is a possible D gene (5 bases). V gave up 6 bases and J gave up 6 bases, with 18 bases separating them. The CDR3 length is 15 residues. Germline-derived CDR1 and CDR2 are SGHRS and YFSETQ. CDR3 DNA sequence: TGCGCCAGCAAAAATAGCGGGGCTGGTGATGAAAAACTGTTTTTT. Protein sequence: CASKNSGAGDEKLFF. Full variable domain (remainder filled in from reference TRBV5-1 and TRBJ1-4): KAGVTQTPRYLIKTRGQQVTLSCSPISGHRSVSWYQQTPGQGLQFLFEYFSETQRNKGNFPGRFSGRQFSNSRSEMNVSTLELGDSALYLCASKNSGAGDEKLFFGSGTQLSVL.

The rearrangement joins TRBV7-8 to TRBJ2-3, with TRBD2 matching 14 bases. V was pared by 5 bases and J by 6 bases, with 16 bases of the junction left unmatched. CDR3 size: 19 residues. Per the germline V gene, CDR1 is SGHVS and CDR2 is FQNEAQ. The CDR3 protein is CASSQTGTSGRGGSDTQYF. The CDR3 DNA sequence: TGTGCCAGCAGCCAAACCGGGACTAGCGGGAGAGGAGGGTCGGATACGCAGTATTTT.

This chain uses TRBV4-1 with TRBJ2-7; 11 bases are shared with TRBD2. CDR1 and CDR2 (germline): MGHRA, YSYEKL. There are 15 residues in the CDR3. V lost 2 bases, J lost 5 bases, and 5 bases stayed unmatched. The CDR3 protein is CASSQNSGRAHEQYF. DNA for the CDR3: TGCGCCAGCAGCCAAAATAGCGGGAGGGCCCACGAGCAGTACTTC.

The genes are TRBV5-1 and TRBJ2-2; TRBD2 is a possible D gene (6 bases). V dropped 4 bases and J dropped 2 bases, with 12 bases sitting between them. Germline CDR1 reads SGHRS; CDR2 reads YFSETQ. This CDR3 has 15 residues. This CDR3 reads CASSQGAGNTGELFF. The CDR3 DNA reads as TGCGCCAGCAGCCAGGGAGCGGGCAACACCGGGGAGCTGTTTTTT.

The chain links TRBV9 to TRBJ2-1, with TRBD2 matching over 11 bases. Germline V CDR1 and CDR2: SGDLS, YYNGEE. The CDR3 spans 17 residues. Trimming cost V 0 bases and J 0 bases; bases outside gene matches: 2. CDR3 residues: CASSVGLAGFSYNEQFF. Here the CDR3 DNA reads TGTGCCAGCAGCGTAGGACTAGCGGGATTCTCCTACAATGAGCAGTTCTTC.

There are many counts of this clone. V and J are TRBV6-5 and TRBJ1-2; possibly TRBD1 for D (5 bases). This CDR3 is 12 amino acids long. Trimming pared 5 bases from V and 6 bases from J, leaving 10 bases between. CDR1 is MNHEY, CDR2 SVGAGI, per germline. In nucleotides, the CDR3 is TGTGCCAGCAGTACGGGGGGGAATGGCTACACCTTC. Its protein product is CASSTGGNGYTF.

This sequence joins TRBV27 and TRBJ2-5; the match to TRBD1 covers 8 bases. J was trimmed by 4 bases and V by 4 bases; bases with no gene match: 5. Germline loops: CDR1 MNHEY, CDR2 SMNVEV (reference sequence). CDR3 size: 14 residues. The CDR3 reads CASSSTGAAETQYF. The CDR3 nucleotides read TGTGCCAGCAGTTCGACAGGGGCTGCAGAGACCCAGTACTTC.

The chain uses TRBV5-4 and TRBJ1-1, with 9 positions matching TRBD1. This CDR3 spans 19 amino acids. CDR1 is SGHNT, CDR2 YYREEE, per germline (reference sequence). V was pared by 2 bases and J by 5 bases, with 19 bases of the junction left unmatched. The CDR3 protein is CASSLLIWRDRVIRTEAFF. Written as DNA, the CDR3 is TGTGCCAGCAGCTTACTTATTTGGAGGGACAGGGTGATTCGGACTGAAGCTTTCTTT.

There are a few counts of this clone. The V and J genes are TRBV19 and TRBJ1-1; D may be TRBD1 (5 bases). Between the trimmed V and J ends, which lost 8 bases and 4 bases, there was a span of 8 bases. The CDR3 contains 11 residues. The germline V gene encodes CDR1 LNHDA and CDR2 SQIVND (reference sequence). The CDR3 spells CASSGLTEAFF. The CDR3 DNA follows: TGTGCCAGTTCGGGACTCACTGAAGCTTTCTTT.

V gene TRBV11-3 combines with J gene TRBJ2-1, with D unresolved. The V end was cut by 1 base, the J end by 0 bases, with 7 bases between. The CDR3 contains 15 residues. Germline-derived CDR1 and CDR2 are SGHNT and YENEEA. The CDR3 is CASSLVISSYNEQFF. The CDR3 DNA reads as TGTGCCAGCAGCTTAGTGATTAGCTCCTACAATGAGCAGTTCTTC.

V gene TRBV5-1 combines with J gene TRBJ2-2, with TRBD1 matching 7 bases. The length of the CDR3 is 15 residues. Looked up from germline, CDR1 is SGHRS and CDR2 is YFSETQ. V lost 1 base to trimming and J lost 4 bases; unmatched junction nucleotides: 4. CDR3 sequence: CASSLRTGLTGELFF. In DNA, the CDR3 is TGCGCCAGCAGCTTGAGGACAGGACTCACCGGGGAGCTGTTTTTT.

The rearrangement links TRBV6-1 to TRBJ2-7; 7 nucleotides agree with TRBD2. With 2 bases clipped from V and 3 bases from J, the junction kept 10 bases outside the gene matches. The CDR3 runs to 16 residues. Germline CDR1 MNHNS, CDR2 SASEGT. The CDR3 sequence is CASSERGGSGLYEQYF. The CDR3 region has the DNA TGTGCCAGCAGTGAAAGGGGAGGGTCGGGACTCTACGAGCAGTACTTC.

V is TRBV13 and J is TRBJ2-7, with 7 bases identical to TRBD1. The length of the CDR3 is 15 residues. Germline V gene lookup returns CDR1 PRHDT and CDR2 FYEKMQ (reference sequence). Trimming took 5 bases from V and 0 from J; bases not matched to a gene: 7. The CDR3 region has the DNA TGTGCCAGCAGCCCAGGACAGGTTAGCTCCTACGAGCAGTACTTC. Translating it yields CASSPGQVSSYEQYF.

CDR3 in amino acids: CASSRFEGVSDTQYF. The DNA of the CDR3 is TGCGCCAGCAGCCGTTTCGAGGGAGTCTCAGATACGCAGTATTTT. This chain joins TRBV4-1 and TRBJ2-3, with D possibly being TRBD2 (5 bases). The V gene's germline CDR1 is MGHRA and CDR2 YSYEKL. The ends were cut back, 4 bases at V and 4 bases at J, with 15 bases in the middle. The length of the CDR3 is 15 residues.

This chain connects TRBV27 to TRBJ2-1; TRBD2 is a possible D gene (5 bases). V gave up 8 bases and J gave up 2 bases, with 13 bases separating them. This CDR3 is built from 14 residues. Per germline, CDR1 MNHEY and CDR2 SMNVEV (reference sequence). CDR3 loop: CASSLDSTYNEQFF. The CDR3 bases are TGTGCCAGCTCACTAGATTCGACCTACAATGAGCAGTTCTTC.

This rearrangement joins TRBV20-1 to TRBJ2-7, with a possible D match to TRBD1 (5 bases). The CDR3 is made up of 10 amino acids. The V end lost 6 bases, the J end lost 10 bases, and 13 bases lay between the germline ends. CDR1 is DFQATT, CDR2 SNEGSKA, per germline (reference sequence). The CDR3 here is CSAAGFDQYF. CDR3 DNA: TGCAGTGCCGCAGGGTTCGACCAGTACTTC.